Shown below are 4 T cell receptor beta chains from a single sample sequenced in a study of control samples from healthy donors and cancer patients. Measured with immunoSEQ multiplex PCR; TCRdb has only the in-frame clones, and not every one. The sample gives roughly 120,000 clones, roughly 95% of which show up once; 3.6% is in the top ten. The sequenced material came from blood. These receptors came from a man younger than 40 in good health.

This chain joins TRBV30 and TRBJ1-1, with a possible D match to TRBD1 (6 bases). The V and J ends lost 3 bases and 0 bases respectively, with 8 bases between them. The CDR3 contains 13 residues. The germline V gene has CDR1 GTSNPN and CDR2 SVGIG (reference sequence). The CDR3, as DNA: TGTGCCTGGAGGGGGACACTGAACACTGAAGCTTTCTTT. As protein: CAWRGTLNTEAFF.

The chain's CDR3 is CASSEGGAGSYNSPLHF. The CDR3 DNA reads as TGTGCCAGCAGTGAGGGAGGGGCAGGGTCCTATAATTCACCCCTCCACTTT. The rearrangement joins TRBV2 to TRBJ1-6; the D gene is possibly TRBD1 (5 bases). This CDR3 comprises 17 residues. Germline V gene data show CDR1 as SNHLY and CDR2 as FYNNEI. V was clipped by 3 bases and J by 1 base, with 13 bases between them.

The table lists this clone with a few counts. This chain uses TRBV7-9 with TRBJ1-6; 8 nucleotides match TRBD1. With V trimmed by 3 bases and J by 10 bases, 2 bases remained unmatched. The CDR3 consists of 13 residues. Per the germline V gene, CDR1 is SEHNR and CDR2 is FQNEAQ (reference sequence). CDR3 residues: CASSFPGGSPLHF. The CDR3 nucleotides read TGTGCCAGCAGCTTTCCAGGGGGCTCACCCCTCCACTTT.

The V call is TRBV6-6, the J call TRBJ1-2; D remains unclear. The CDR3 sequence is 14 residues long. Germline assignment: CDR1 MNHNY and CDR2 SVGAGI (reference sequence). V shed 6 bases and J shed 3 bases, with 14 bases lying between them. CDR3 bases: TGTGCCAGCAGCAACTACGTCGGGGACTATGGCTACACCTTC. It specifies CASSNYVGDYGYTF.